A single sample is the source of the 24 T cell receptor beta chains below, sequenced in a study of blood T cell repertoires in COVID-19. Libraries were prepared by immunoSEQ multiplex PCR; TCRdb keeps only in-frame clonotypes and omits some of them. The data hold 150,000 to 200,000 clones, with approximately 85% observed a single time. Sequenced sample: peripheral blood. These receptors originate from an older woman with acute or convalescent COVID-19.

CDR3 in amino acids: CASIARGTGNEQFF. The CDR3 region has the DNA TGCGCCAGCATAGCCAGGGGTACGGGCAATGAGCAGTTCTTC. This sequence joins TRBV5-1 and TRBJ2-1, with a tentative D call TRBD1 (6 bases). Germline V gene sequence: CDR1 SGHRS, CDR2 YFSETQ. V was pared by 6 bases and J by 6 bases, with 16 bases between. This CDR3 contains 14 residues.

V and J are TRBV5-5 and TRBJ2-2; 10 nucleotides match TRBD1. The CDR3 has 16 residues. V lost 5 bases, J lost 4 bases, and 8 bases stayed unmatched. Germline CDR1 SGHKS, CDR2 YYEKEE (reference sequence). CDR3 in amino acids: CASSYGGTGVTGELFF. The CDR3, as DNA: TGTGCCAGCAGTTATGGAGGGACAGGGGTCACCGGGGAGCTGTTTTTT. Based on the CDR3 plus reference TRBV5-5 and TRBJ2-2, the full variable domain is DAGVTQSPTHLIKTRGQQVTLRCSPISGHKSVSWYQQVLGQGPQFIFQYYEKEERGRGNFPDRFSARQFPNYSSELNVNALLLGDSALYLCASSYGGTGVTGELFFGEGSRLTVL.

The rearrangement uses TRBV15 and TRBJ2-1, with 7 bases that match TRBD2. This CDR3 region has 14 residues. Germline lookup yields CDR1 LNHNV and CDR2 YYDKDF (reference sequence). Trimming at V came to 3 bases and at J to 4 bases, leaving 3 bases not matched to a gene. The CDR3 reads CATSRGGQYNEQFF. Here the CDR3 DNA reads TGTGCCACCAGCAGGGGAGGGCAGTACAATGAGCAGTTCTTC. The whole variable domain, remainder taken from reference TRBV15 and TRBJ2-1, is DAMVIQNPRYQVTQFGKPVTLSCSQTLNHNVMYWYQQKSSQAPKLLFHYYDKDFNNEADTPDNFQSRRPNTSFCFLDIRSPGLGDTAMYLCATSRGGQYNEQFFGPGTRLTVL.

This chain connects TRBV18 to TRBJ2-7, with 9 bases matching TRBD1. Losses at the gene ends were 4 bases for V and 4 bases for J; bases not matched to a gene: 2. Germline assignment: CDR1 KGHSH and CDR2 LQKENI. This CDR3 region has 13 residues. Written as DNA, the CDR3 is TGTGCCAGCTCACGACAGGGGGAGTACGAGCAGTACGTC. Translating gives CASSRQGEYEQYV.

V gene TRBV28 combines with J gene TRBJ2-7, with TRBD1 matching 7 bases. In germline, CDR1 is MDHEN, CDR2 SYDVKM. The V gene end was trimmed by 6 bases and the J gene end by 6 bases; junction bases not matched to a gene: 14. The CDR3 has 15 amino acids. The DNA for the CDR3 is TGTGCCAGCAGCTCGAACAGGGGAAGGGTCGGCGAGCAGTACTTC. It specifies CASSSNRGRVGEQYF.

This clone was detected only a few times. V usage is TRBV28 and J usage is TRBJ1-2, with 11 bases lining up with TRBD1. The CDR3 contains 14 residues. After removal of 5 bases from V and 8 bases from J, the junction contained 7 bases not matched to a gene. Germline V lookup: CDR1 MDHEN, CDR2 SYDVKM. The CDR3 nucleotides are TGTGCCAGCAGTACGGGACAGGGGGATGGCGGCTACACCTTC. Residues: CASSTGQGDGGYTF.

This chain links TRBV5-1 with TRBJ2-3; tentatively, D is TRBD1 (5 bases). V was cut by 0 bases and J by 0 bases, with 17 bases left in between. The CDR3 has 18 residues. CDR1 is SGHRS and CDR2 is YFSETQ in the germline V gene. The DNA for the CDR3 is TGCGCCAGCAGCTTGGGGCAGGGCCTACCTTATAGCACAGATACGCAGTATTTT. This translates into CASSLGQGLPYSTDTQYF.

J is TRBJ1-5 and V is TRBV18, with D perhaps TRBD1 (6 bases). V lost 3 bases and J lost 0, with 15 bases in between. The CDR3 is 17 amino acids. CDR1 is KGHSH and CDR2 is LQKENI in the germline V gene. The CDR3 DNA reads TGTGCCAGCTCACCGACACAGGGATTACTTAGCAATCAGCCCCAGCATTTT. Its translation: CASSPTQGLLSNQPQHF. The whole variable domain, remainder taken from reference TRBV18 and TRBJ1-5, is NAGVMQNPRHLVRRRGQEARLRCSPMKGHSHVYWYRQLPEEGLKFMVYLQKENIIDESGMPKERFSAEFPKEGPSILRIQQVVRGDSAAYFCASSPTQGLLSNQPQHFGDGTRLSIL.

The V and J genes are TRBV6-5 and TRBJ1-2; D ambiguous. CDR1 and CDR2 from the germline V gene are MNHEY and SVGAGI. V lost 4 bases to trimming and J lost 8 bases, with 8 bases between them. The CDR3 is 11 residues long. CDR3 DNA: TGTGCCAGCAGTTCCGTTGGCGGCTACACCTTC. Translating gives CASSSVGGYTF.

V gene TRBV18 combines with J gene TRBJ2-3, with D maybe TRBD2 (5 bases). In germline, CDR1 is KGHSH, CDR2 LQKENI. The ends were cut back, 3 bases at V and 5 bases at J, with 12 bases in the middle. The CDR3 has 14 amino acids. The DNA for the CDR3 is TGTGCCAGCTCACCGGACTCCCTCGGAGATACGCAGTATTTT. Protein: CASSPDSLGDTQYF.

This chain joins TRBV5-8 and TRBJ1-2, with TRBD1 identical over 8 bases. The CDR3 is made up of 15 amino acids. Unmatched junction bases numbered 5, after V lost 4 bases and J lost 0 bases. Germline lookup yields CDR1 SGHTS and CDR2 YDEGEE. CDR3 coding DNA: TGTGCCAGCAGCCCCAGGACAGGGCCTAACTATGGCTACACCTTC. It yields the protein CASSPRTGPNYGYTF.

The J gene is TRBJ2-3, the V gene TRBV11-1, with a possible D match to TRBD2 (5 bases). The CDR3 extends over 13 amino acids. The germline V and J ends were trimmed by 1 base and 5 bases, with 7 bases remaining between them. Germline CDR1 SGHAT, CDR2 FQDESV (reference sequence). DNA of the CDR3: TGTGCCAGCAGCTTAGAAGGAGGAGATACGCAGTATTTT. Translated, it gives CASSLEGGDTQYF.

This chain joins TRBV4-2 and TRBJ2-1; 13 bases align to TRBD2. J lost 5 bases, V lost 5 bases, and 6 bases had no gene match. This CDR3 spans 16 amino acids. Looked up from germline, CDR1 is LGHNA and CDR2 is YNFKEQ. The DNA for the CDR3 is TGTGCCAGCAGCATCGGACTAGCGGGAGCACACAATGAGCAGTTCTTC. It specifies CASSIGLAGAHNEQFF.

The CDR3 DNA follows: TGTGCCAGTAGTATCCAGGGATATGAGCAGTTCTTC. Translating gives CASSIQGYEQFF. The chain joins TRBV19 to TRBJ2-1, with a possible D match to TRBD1 (5 bases). The germline V gene has CDR1 LNHDA and CDR2 SQIVND (reference sequence). V dropped 3 bases and J dropped 8 bases, with 8 bases sitting between them. CDR3 size: 12 residues.

V gene TRBV3-1 (or the pseudogene TRBV3-2) combines with J gene TRBJ2-7; 13 positions agree with TRBD2. This CDR3 region has 14 residues. V shed 6 bases, J shed 3 bases, and the junction held 2 bases outside the gene matches. From germline, CDR1 is LGHDT and CDR2 YNNKEL (reference sequence). The CDR3 loop reads CASRRTSGSYEQYF. The CDR3 coding sequence is TGTGCCAGCAGGCGGACTAGCGGGAGCTACGAGCAGTACTTC.

The V gene is TRBV30, the J gene TRBJ1-2; D gene unclear. The V gene lost 1 base and the J gene lost 5 bases, with 14 bases spanning the gap. Germline loops: CDR1 GTSNPN, CDR2 SVGIG (reference sequence). CDR3 length: 14 residues. CDR3 in amino acids: CAWSAGATGYGYTF. DNA for the CDR3: TGTGCCTGGAGTGCAGGCGCCACTGGGTATGGCTACACCTTC.

This rearrangement joins TRBV2 to TRBJ2-1; weak D call: TRBD1 (6 bases). The CDR3 contains 13 residues. Looked up from germline, CDR1 is SNHLY and CDR2 is FYNNEI. V was shortened by 7 bases and J by 1 base, with 8 bases between the two germline ends. CDR3 sequence: CASKGVSYNEQFF. CDR3 in DNA: TGTGCCAGCAAGGGGGTTTCCTACAATGAGCAGTTCTTC.

V gene TRBV10-2 combines with J gene TRBJ1-5, with unresolved D. This CDR3 comprises 13 residues. Germline CDR1 WSHSY, CDR2 SAAADI. The V end was cut by 7 bases, the J end by 6 bases, with 13 bases between. This chain's CDR3 is CASTPREGQPQHF. The CDR3 DNA reads as TGCGCCAGCACCCCCCGGGAGGGTCAGCCCCAGCATTTT.

The rearrangement links TRBV5-1 to TRBJ1-1; TRBD1 matches at 8 bases. This CDR3 region has 13 residues. V lost 7 bases to trimming and J lost 5 bases; unmatched junction nucleotides: 7. CDR1 is SGHRS, CDR2 YFSETQ, per germline. The CDR3 loop is CASAQGAGTEAFF. CDR3 coding DNA: TGCGCCAGCGCTCAGGGGGCTGGGACTGAAGCTTTCTTT. The full variable domain, in which reference TRBV5-1 and TRBJ1-1 provide the parts outside the CDR3, is KAGVTQTPRYLIKTRGQQVTLSCSPISGHRSVSWYQQTPGQGLQFLFEYFSETQRNKGNFPGRFSGRQFSNSRSEMNVSTLELGDSALYLCASAQGAGTEAFFGQGTRLTVV.

V usage is TRBV19 and J usage is TRBJ1-1; TRBD1 matches at 7 bases. The V gene end was trimmed by 5 bases and the J gene end by 3 bases; junction bases not matched to a gene: 3. The CDR3 contains 13 residues. The V gene's germline CDR1 is LNHDA and CDR2 SQIVND (reference sequence). The CDR3 protein is CASSLDRDTEAFF. The CDR3 DNA is TGTGCCAGTAGTCTCGACAGGGACACTGAAGCTTTCTTT.

The rearrangement links TRBV30 to TRBJ1-2; 8 bases fit TRBD1. V lost 6 bases to trimming and J lost 4 bases; unmatched junction nucleotides: 1. From germline, CDR1 is GTSNPN and CDR2 SVGIG (reference sequence). The CDR3 has 11 residues. CDR3 residues: CACDRGYGYTF. The CDR3 DNA sequence: TGTGCCTGTGACAGGGGCTATGGCTACACCTTC.

The chain carries TRBV4-1 and TRBJ2-7; 8 bases are a match to TRBD1. The ends lost 1 base at V and 2 bases at J; junction bases unmatched: 10. The germline CDR1 and CDR2 sequences are MGHRA and YSYEKL. The CDR3 length is 17 residues. CDR3: CASSQVATGTGAYEQYF. CDR3 nucleotide sequence: TGCGCCAGCAGCCAAGTCGCTACCGGGACAGGTGCCTACGAGCAGTACTTC.

The chain recombines TRBV6-6 with TRBJ1-2; the match to TRBD1 covers 7 bases. V trimming: 6 bases; J trimming: 2 bases; junction bases outside the gene matches: 3. Germline CDR1 and CDR2: MNHNY and SVGAGI (reference sequence). CDR3 length: 13 residues. CDR3 residues: CASSPGQNYGYTF. Written as DNA, the CDR3 is TGTGCCAGCAGCCCGGGACAGAACTATGGCTACACCTTC.

The rearrangement uses TRBV18 and TRBJ1-5; a weak D match, TRBD1 (5 bases). This CDR3 is built from 13 residues. Per germline, CDR1 KGHSH and CDR2 LQKENI. Trimming removed 3 bases from V and 4 bases from J, with 7 bases in between. The CDR3 sequence: CASSPGLNQPQHF. The CDR3 nucleotides are TGTGCCAGCTCACCGGGACTTAATCAGCCCCAGCATTTT.